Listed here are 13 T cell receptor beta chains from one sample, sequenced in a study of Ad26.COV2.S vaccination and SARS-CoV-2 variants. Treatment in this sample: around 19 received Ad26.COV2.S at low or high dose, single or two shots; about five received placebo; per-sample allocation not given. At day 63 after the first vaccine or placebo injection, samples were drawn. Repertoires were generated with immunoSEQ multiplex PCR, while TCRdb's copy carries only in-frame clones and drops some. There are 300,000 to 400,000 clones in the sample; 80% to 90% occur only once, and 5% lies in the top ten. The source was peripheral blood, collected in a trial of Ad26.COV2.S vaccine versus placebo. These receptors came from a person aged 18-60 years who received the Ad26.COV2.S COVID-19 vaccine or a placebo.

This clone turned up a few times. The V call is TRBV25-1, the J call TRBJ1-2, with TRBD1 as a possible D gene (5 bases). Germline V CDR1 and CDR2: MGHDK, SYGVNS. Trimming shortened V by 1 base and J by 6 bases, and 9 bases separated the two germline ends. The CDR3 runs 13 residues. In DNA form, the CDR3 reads TGTGCCAGCAGTGAATGGGGGATTGATGGCTACACCTTC. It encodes CASSEWGIDGYTF.

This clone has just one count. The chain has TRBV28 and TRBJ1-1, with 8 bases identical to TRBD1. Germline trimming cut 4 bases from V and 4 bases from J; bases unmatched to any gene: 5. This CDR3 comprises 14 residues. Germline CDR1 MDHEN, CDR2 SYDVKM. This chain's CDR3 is CASSSRTGRTEAFF. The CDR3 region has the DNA TGTGCCAGCAGTTCTCGGACAGGGCGCACTGAAGCTTTCTTT.

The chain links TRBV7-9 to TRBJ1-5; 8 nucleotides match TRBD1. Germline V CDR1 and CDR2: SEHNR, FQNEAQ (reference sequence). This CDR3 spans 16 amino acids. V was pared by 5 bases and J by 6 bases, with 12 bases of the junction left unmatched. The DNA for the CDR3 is TGTGCCAGCAGCCCAGGACAGGGTTCCTTTGTTCAGCCCCAGCATTTT. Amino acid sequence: CASSPGQGSFVQPQHF.

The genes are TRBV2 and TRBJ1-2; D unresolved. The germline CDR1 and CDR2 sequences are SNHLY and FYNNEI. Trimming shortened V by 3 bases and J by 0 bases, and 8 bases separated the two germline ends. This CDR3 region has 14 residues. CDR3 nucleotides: TGTGCCAGCAGTGAGAATTCCGCTAACTATGGCTACACCTTC. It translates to CASSENSANYGYTF.

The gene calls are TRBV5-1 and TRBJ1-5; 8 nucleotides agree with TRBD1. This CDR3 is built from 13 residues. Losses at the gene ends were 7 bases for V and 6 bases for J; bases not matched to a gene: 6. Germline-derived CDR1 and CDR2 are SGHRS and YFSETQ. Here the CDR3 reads CASLYRGAQPQHF. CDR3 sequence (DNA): TGCGCCAGCCTCTACAGGGGGGCTCAGCCCCAGCATTTT.

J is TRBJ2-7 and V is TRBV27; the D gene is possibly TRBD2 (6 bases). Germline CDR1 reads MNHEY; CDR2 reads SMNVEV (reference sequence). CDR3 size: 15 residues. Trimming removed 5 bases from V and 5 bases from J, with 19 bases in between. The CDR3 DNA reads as TGTGCCAGCAGTAACTCGGGGGTCGGGGTCCACGAGCAGTACTTC. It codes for CASSNSGVGVHEQYF.

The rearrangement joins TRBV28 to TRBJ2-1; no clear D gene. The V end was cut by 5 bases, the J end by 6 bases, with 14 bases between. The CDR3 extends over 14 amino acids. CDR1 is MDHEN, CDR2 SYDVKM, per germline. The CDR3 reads CASSLGRGGNEQFF. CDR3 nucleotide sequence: TGTGCCAGCAGTCTCGGCCGTGGCGGCAATGAGCAGTTCTTC.

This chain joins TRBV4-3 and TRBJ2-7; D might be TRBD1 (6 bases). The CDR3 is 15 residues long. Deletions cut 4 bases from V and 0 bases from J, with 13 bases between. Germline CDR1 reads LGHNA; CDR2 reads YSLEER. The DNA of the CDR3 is TGCGCCAGCAGCCTAACCCAGACAGGCTCCTACGAGCAGTACTTC. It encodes CASSLTQTGSYEQYF.

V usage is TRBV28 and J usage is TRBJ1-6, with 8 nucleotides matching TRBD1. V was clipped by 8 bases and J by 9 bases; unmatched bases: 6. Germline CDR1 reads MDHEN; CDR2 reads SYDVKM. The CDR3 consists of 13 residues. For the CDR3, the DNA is TGTGCCAGCGTCACAGGGGGTAGTTCACCCCTCCACTTT. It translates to CASVTGGSSPLHF.

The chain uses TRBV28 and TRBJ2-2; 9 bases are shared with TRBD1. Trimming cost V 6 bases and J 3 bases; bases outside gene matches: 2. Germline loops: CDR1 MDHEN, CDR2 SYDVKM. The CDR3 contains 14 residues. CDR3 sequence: CASRRTGDTGELFF. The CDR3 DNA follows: TGTGCCAGCAGACGGACAGGGGACACCGGGGAGCTGTTTTTT.

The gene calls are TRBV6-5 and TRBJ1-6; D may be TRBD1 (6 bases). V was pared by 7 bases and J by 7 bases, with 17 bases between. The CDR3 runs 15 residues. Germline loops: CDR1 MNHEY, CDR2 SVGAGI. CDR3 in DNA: TGTGCCAGCACCATCGGGGGGCTGCACAATTCACCCCTCCACTTT. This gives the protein CASTIGGLHNSPLHF.

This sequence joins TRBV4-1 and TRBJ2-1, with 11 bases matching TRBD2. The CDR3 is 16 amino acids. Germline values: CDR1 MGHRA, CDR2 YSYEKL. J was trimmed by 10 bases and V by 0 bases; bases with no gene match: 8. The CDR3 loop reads CASSQDSSGRVREQFF. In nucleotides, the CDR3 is TGCGCCAGCAGCCAAGATAGTAGCGGGAGGGTACGGGAGCAGTTCTTC.

The CDR3 region has the DNA TGCAGCGTTGTTGGACAGGGCTGGAACACTGAAGCTTTCTTT. Amino acid sequence: CSVVGQGWNTEAFF. The chain joins TRBV29-1 to TRBJ1-1; 8 bases are a match to TRBD1. Germline V gene lookup returns CDR1 SQVTM and CDR2 ANQGSEA. Unmatched junction bases numbered 5, after V lost 4 bases and J lost 1 base. The CDR3 consists of 14 residues. Full variable domain (missing parts from reference TRBV29-1 and TRBJ1-1): SAVISQKPSRDICQRGTSLTIQCQVDSQVTMMFWYRQQPGQSLTLIATANQGSEATYESGFVIDKFPISRPNLTFSTLTVSNMSPEDSSIYLCSVVGQGWNTEAFFGQGTRLTVV.